This is a list of T cell receptor beta chains from one sample in a study of neoadjuvant anti-PD-1 for oral cavity cancer. Method: immunoSEQ multiplex PCR; TCRdb's copy keeps in-frame clones and lacks some. The sample contains roughly 14,000 clones, 65% to 75% of which appear only once. Source: PBMCs, taken before nivolumab (anti-PD-1) treatment. The receptors were sampled from a person between 40 and 85 years old with oral cavity squamous cell carcinoma. Both conserved end residues are part of each CDR3. Each record gives: clone size, V gene, D gene, J gene, CDR3 DNA, CDR3 protein. A D gene is named only where the DNA matches it firmly. Size is omitted from some rows. Given values are once, few, many or a class for expanded clones.

few	TRBV6-6	TRBD2	TRBJ2-7	TGTGCCAGCAGTTACGAAGCGGGGAGAGAGGTCTTC	CASSYEAGREVF
NA	TRBV21-1	NA	TRBJ1-2	TGTGCCAGCAGCAGCCAGGGGGCGGAGTATGGCTACACCTTC	CASSSQGAEYGYTF
NA	TRBV4-1	TRBD1	TRBJ1-4	TGCGCCAGCAGCCAAGACCGGGGCGGGGCCCAGGGGGCTAATGAAAAACTGTTTTTT	CASSQDRGGAQGANEKLFF
NA	TRBV27	NA	TRBJ1-6	TGTGCCAGCAGAACCACAGATATCATGGACTCACCCCTCCACTTT	CASRTTDIMDSPLHF
NA	TRBV6-6	NA	TRBJ1-2	TGTGCCAGCAGACTGACAGGAGTTTCTAACTATGGCTACACCTTC	CASRLTGVSNYGYTF
NA	TRBV6-6	NA	TRBJ2-6	TGTGCCAGCAGTTACGAGCCCAGCTCTGGGGCCAACGTCCTGACTTTC	CASSYEPSSGANVLTF
NA	TRBV28	NA	TRBJ1-2	TGTGCCTGCGGTGGGTTCCCCCCAGGCTATGGCTACACCTTC	CACGGFPPGYGYTF
NA	TRBV9	TRBD1	TRBJ1-2	TGTGCCAGCAGCGTAGACCCAACCGGGACAGACTATGGCTACACCTTC	CASSVDPTGTDYGYTF
NA	TRBV4-2	NA	TRBJ2-3	TGTGCCAGCAGCCAAGGGGGGGGCGGGACCCTTGGGGATACGCAGTATTTT	CASSQGGGGTLGDTQYF
NA	TRBV28	NA	TRBJ1-1	TGTGCCAGCAGTACAAGGACAGAAAGGGCTGAAGCTTTCTTT	CASSTRTERAEAFF
NA	TRBV6-5	NA	TRBJ2-7	TGTGCCAGCAGGTTCGGAACAGGGAACGAGCAGTACTTC	CASRFGTGNEQYF
NA	TRBV5-1	TRBD1	TRBJ1-1	TGCGCCAGCAGCTTTTCACACCAACCCGGGACAGGGAGGGTTGAAGCTTTCTTT	CASSFSHQPGTGRVEAFF